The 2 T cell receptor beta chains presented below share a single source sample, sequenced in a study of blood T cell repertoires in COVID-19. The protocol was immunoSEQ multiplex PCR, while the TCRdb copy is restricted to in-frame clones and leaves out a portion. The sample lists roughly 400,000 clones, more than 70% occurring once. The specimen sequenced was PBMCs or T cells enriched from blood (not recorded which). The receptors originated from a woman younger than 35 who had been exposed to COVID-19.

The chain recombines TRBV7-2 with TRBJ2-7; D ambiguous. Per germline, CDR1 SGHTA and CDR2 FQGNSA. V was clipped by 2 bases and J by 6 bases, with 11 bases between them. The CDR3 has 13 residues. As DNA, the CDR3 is TGTGCCAGCAGCTTACCCTCAGTCCCCGAGCAGTACTTC. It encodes CASSLPSVPEQYF.

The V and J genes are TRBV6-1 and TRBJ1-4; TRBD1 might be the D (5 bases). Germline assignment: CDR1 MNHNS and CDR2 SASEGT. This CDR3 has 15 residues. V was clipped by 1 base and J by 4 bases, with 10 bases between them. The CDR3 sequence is CASSEVGGNNEKLFF. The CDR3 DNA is TGTGCCAGCAGTGAAGTGGGGGGAAATAATGAAAAACTGTTTTTT.